This TCR beta chain emerged from a study of T cell repertoires in cytomegalovirus infection. Germline-derived CDR1 and CDR2 are MGHDK and SYGVNS. The CDR3 covers 15 residues. Losses at the gene ends were 4 bases for V and 8 bases for J; bases not matched to a gene: 8. This clonotype was picked up a small number of times. Antigen: not known. Using its own MiXCR run on the reads, TCRdb lists one record per CDR3 protein. The sample contains more than 90,000 distinct CDR3 sequences, 10% of which appear only once. This TCR was sampled from a human donor in good health (CMV status not recorded). Some clones in this sample may be carry-over from other donors' samples. The J gene is TRBJ1-2, the V gene TRBV25-1, with 12 bases that match TRBD1. The specimen sequenced was PBMCs, sequenced either directly or after in vitro stimulation (not recorded which). CDR3 sequence: CASSVTGTGGRGYTF. Here the CDR3 DNA reads TGTGCCAGCAGTGTTACCGGGACAGGGGGCCGAGGCTACACCTTC.